The clone carrying this TCR beta chain was seen repeatedly, ten times or more. Its target is unknown. A single record per CDR3 protein comes from TCRdb applying MiXCR to the reads. Here the sample spans hundreds of thousands of distinct CDR3 sequences, 35% being singletons. These data come from a study of T cell repertoires in cytomegalovirus infection. General study findings and limits: Based on cumulative public TCR beta family frequency, carriers of CMV plus the relevant HLA were identified.

V lost 2 bases and J 5 bases, leaving 12 bases between the germline ends. Looked up from germline, CDR1 is SGHTA and CDR2 is FQGNSA. The CDR3 spans 14 residues. The sequenced sample was PBMCs. This sequence originates from a human donor in good health (CMV status not recorded). Some clones in this sample may be carry-over from other donors' samples. V and J are TRBV7-2 and TRBJ1-2, with D unresolved. DNA for the CDR3: TGTGCCAGCAGCTTAAGTGCGGGGTCATATGGCTACACCTTC. Translation gives CASSLSAGSYGYTF. The entire variable domain, with the rest obtained from reference TRBV7-2 and TRBJ1-2, is as follows: GAGVSQSPSNKVTEKGKDVELRCDPISGHTALYWYRQSLGQGLEFLIYFQGNSAPDKSGLPSDRFSAERTGGSVSTLTIQRTQQEDSAVYLCASSLSAGSYGYTFGSGTRLTVV.